A single sample is the source of the 26 T cell receptor beta chains below, sequenced in a study of blood T cell repertoires in COVID-19. The protocol was immunoSEQ multiplex PCR, while the TCRdb copy is restricted to in-frame clones and leaves out a portion. The table lists about 94,000 clones, 80% to 85% of them singletons. The sequencing sample was made of peripheral blood. These receptors came from a man aged 60 to 69 with acute or convalescent COVID-19.

The chain is built from TRBV30 and TRBJ1-3; D is unclear. V was shortened by 2 bases and J by 0 bases, with 11 bases between the two germline ends. There are 15 residues in the CDR3. Germline V gene lookup returns CDR1 GTSNPN and CDR2 SVGIG (reference sequence). This CDR3 reads CAWSRGSRSGNTIYF. The CDR3 DNA is TGTGCCTGGAGTAGAGGTTCCCGCTCTGGAAACACCATATATTTT.

This clone was recorded a few times. The rearrangement links TRBV5-1 to TRBJ2-7; D unresolved. Between the trimmed V and J ends, which lost 0 bases and 6 bases, there was a span of 13 bases. Germline V gene sequence: CDR1 SGHRS, CDR2 YFSETQ. The CDR3 contains 14 residues. As DNA, the CDR3 is TGCGCCAGCAGCTTGGGGTCCTCACAGCCCGAGCAGTACTTC. It specifies CASSLGSSQPEQYF.

This clone was seen just once. The gene calls are TRBV6-5 and TRBJ1-2; TRBD1 matches at 10 bases. CDR1 and CDR2 from the germline V gene are MNHEY and SVGAGI. The V segment lost 6 bases and the J segment 4 bases; nucleotides outside the gene matches: 5. The CDR3 is made up of 14 amino acids. The CDR3 is CASRSGQGVYGYTF. DNA for the CDR3: TGTGCCAGCAGATCCGGACAGGGGGTCTATGGCTACACCTTC.

This clone was picked up one time. The chain carries TRBV4-1 and TRBJ1-2; 9 bases match TRBD1. Looked up from germline, CDR1 is MGHRA and CDR2 is YSYEKL. V shed 1 base, J shed 6 bases, and the junction held 6 bases outside the gene matches. This CDR3 comprises 15 residues. The CDR3 DNA reads TGCGCCAGCAGCCAAGCTGGGACAGGGCGCCATGGCTACACCTTC. This gives the protein CASSQAGTGRHGYTF.

The chain carries TRBV7-3 and TRBJ2-2; 11 positions match TRBD1. The V and J ends lost 5 bases and 5 bases, in that order; junction bases with no gene match: 7. The germline V gene encodes CDR1 SGHTA and CDR2 FQGTGA. The CDR3 loop spans 16 amino acids. The CDR3, as DNA: TGTGCCAGCAGCCCACCGGGACAGGGGGGAACCGGGGAGCTGTTTTTT. This sequence encodes CASSPPGQGGTGELFF.

The V call is TRBV19, the J call TRBJ1-2, with 8 bases that match TRBD1. Germline CDR1 is LNHDA and CDR2 is SQIVND (reference sequence). The CDR3 is 15 amino acids. With 5 bases clipped from V and 4 bases from J, the junction kept 9 bases outside the gene matches. The CDR3 DNA reads TGTGCCAGTAGTTCCGGACAGGGAGGCCTCTATGGCTACACCTTC. This encodes CASSSGQGGLYGYTF.

The chain uses TRBV5-1 and TRBJ1-1, with 9 bases that match TRBD1. CDR3 length equals 15 residues. Germline V gives CDR1 SGHRS, CDR2 YFSETQ. J was trimmed by 4 bases and V by 3 bases; bases with no gene match: 7. CDR3 residues: CASSYTGGAGTEAFF. DNA of the CDR3: TGCGCCAGCAGCTATACAGGGGGCGCAGGCACTGAAGCTTTCTTT.

The gene calls are TRBV7-2 and TRBJ1-1, with D unresolved. V was shortened by 2 bases and J by 1 base, with 8 bases between the two germline ends. The CDR3 has 14 amino acids. Germline CDR1 SGHTA, CDR2 FQGNSA. Written as DNA, the CDR3 is TGTGCCAGCAGCTTACAAACACAGAACACTGAAGCTTTCTTT. Its protein product is CASSLQTQNTEAFF.

This clone was detected only a few times. The V gene is TRBV7-3, the J gene TRBJ2-1; no definite D call. Germline CDR1 reads SGHTA; CDR2 reads FQGTGA. The CDR3 sequence is 16 residues long. V was clipped by 4 bases and J by 0 bases, with 13 bases between them. CDR3 nucleotides: TGTGCCAGCAGCTCCTTTGGAGAAAGCTCCTACAATGAGCAGTTCTTC. It translates to CASSSFGESSYNEQFF. Together with reference TRBV7-3 and TRBJ2-1, the CDR3 gives the full variable domain: GAGVSQTPSNKVTEKGKYVELRCDPISGHTALYWYRQSLGQGPEFLIYFQGTGAADDSGLPNDRFFAVRPEGSVSTLKIQRTERGDSAVYLCASSSFGESSYNEQFFGPGTRLTVL.

The chain's CDR3 is CASSLEHRNTEAFF. The CDR3 DNA sequence: TGTGCCAGCAGCTTAGAACATCGTAACACTGAAGCTTTCTTT. The chain employs TRBV7-3 and TRBJ1-1; D call uncertain. The CDR3 sequence is 14 residues long. Germline loops: CDR1 SGHTA, CDR2 FQGTGA. V was cut by 2 bases and J by 2 bases, with 9 bases left in between.

V gene TRBV5-4 combines with J gene TRBJ2-3, with 8 bases aligning to TRBD1. Germline values: CDR1 SGHNT, CDR2 YYREEE (reference sequence). V was clipped by 4 bases and J by 13 bases; unmatched bases: 5. The CDR3 extends over 11 amino acids. CDR3 in amino acids: CASSMDRVKYF. The CDR3 DNA reads TGTGCCAGCAGCATGGACAGGGTTAAGTATTTT.

The chain employs TRBV19 and TRBJ2-1; 8 bases fit TRBD1. Trimming cost V 2 bases and J 9 bases; bases outside gene matches: 3. CDR3 length: 13 residues. CDR1 is LNHDA, CDR2 SQIVND, per germline (reference sequence). The CDR3 loop is CASSIQGAGEQFF. The CDR3 bases are TGTGCCAGTAGTATACAGGGGGCAGGTGAGCAGTTCTTC.

The V gene is TRBV19, the J gene TRBJ2-7; 9 nucleotides match TRBD1. Germline values: CDR1 LNHDA, CDR2 SQIVND (reference sequence). The CDR3 sequence is 14 residues long. J was trimmed by 9 bases and V by 6 bases; bases with no gene match: 12. The CDR3 here is CASSRDKQGAGQYF. The CDR3 DNA is TGTGCCAGTAGCCGCGATAAACAGGGGGCCGGGCAGTACTTC. Together with reference TRBV19 and TRBJ2-7, the CDR3 gives the full variable domain: DGGITQSPKYLFRKEGQNVTLSCEQNLNHDAMYWYRQDPGQGLRLIYYSQIVNDFQKGDIAEGYSVSREKKESFPLTVTSAQKNPTAFYLCASSRDKQGAGQYFGPGTRLTVT.

This clone was seen a single time. The chain joins TRBV28 to TRBJ2-3; D is perhaps TRBD2 (5 bases). CDR1 and CDR2 from the germline V gene are MDHEN and SYDVKM. The CDR3 has 12 residues. Trimming stripped 5 bases from V and 8 bases from J, with 11 bases between. The CDR3 loop is CASSVLGSTQYF. The CDR3 nucleotides read TGTGCCAGCAGTGTACTAGGAAGTACGCAGTATTTT.

This sequence joins TRBV7-6 and TRBJ2-7; 9 bases line up with TRBD1. With V trimmed by 0 bases and J by 1 base, 4 bases remained unmatched. Germline V gene sequence: CDR1 SGHVS, CDR2 FNYEAQ. This CDR3 has 16 residues. The CDR3 DNA reads TGTGCCAGCAGCTTAGCCGACAGGGGGTCGTCCTACGAGCAGTACTTC. It is translated as CASSLADRGSSYEQYF.

The V and J genes are TRBV18 and TRBJ1-6; D gene ambiguous. CDR1 is KGHSH, CDR2 LQKENI, per germline. The CDR3 is made up of 14 amino acids. V lost 3 bases to trimming and J lost 5 bases, with 8 bases between them. The CDR3 sequence: CASSPEANNSPLHF. The CDR3 DNA sequence: TGTGCCAGCTCACCCGAGGCTAATAATTCACCCCTCCACTTT. The full variable domain, rest sourced from reference TRBV18 and TRBJ1-6, is NAGVMQNPRHLVRRRGQEARLRCSPMKGHSHVYWYRQLPEEGLKFMVYLQKENIIDESGMPKERFSAEFPKEGPSILRIQQVVRGDSAAYFCASSPEANNSPLHFGNGTRLTVT.

The V gene is TRBV5-4, the J gene TRBJ2-7, with 12 bases fitting TRBD2. The CDR3 extends over 16 amino acids. Germline V gene lookup returns CDR1 SGHNT and CDR2 YYREEE (reference sequence). J gave up 1 base and V 0 bases, and 2 bases lay outside the gene matches. The CDR3 nucleotides read TGTGCCAGCAGCTTGGGACTAGCGGGGGATTCCTACGAGCAGTACTTC. Its translation is CASSLGLAGDSYEQYF.

The chain employs TRBV6-5 and TRBJ2-2; D remains unclear. The CDR3 has 13 residues. Trimming left V 2 bases short and J 6 bases short, with 7 bases between. Germline CDR1 is MNHEY and CDR2 is SVGAGI. CDR3 loop: CASSYGSPGELFF. DNA of the CDR3: TGTGCCAGCAGTTACGGTAGCCCCGGGGAGCTGTTTTTT.

This chain uses TRBV27 with TRBJ2-7; TRBD1 might be the D (5 bases). The CDR3 extends over 15 amino acids. Germline values: CDR1 MNHEY, CDR2 SMNVEV (reference sequence). The germline V and J ends were trimmed by 5 bases and 1 base, with 15 bases remaining between them. This CDR3 reads CASSHRPGYSYEQYF. Written as DNA, the CDR3 is TGTGCCAGCAGTCACCGACCAGGGTATTCCTACGAGCAGTACTTC.

J is TRBJ1-3 and V is TRBV5-6; possible D gene TRBD1, 5 bases. CDR1 SGHDT and CDR2 YYEEEE come from the germline V gene. The CDR3 runs 15 residues. Between the trimmed V and J ends, which lost 3 bases and 1 base, there was a span of 11 bases. CDR3 in amino acids: CASSYGTVSGNTIYF. The CDR3 nucleotides are TGTGCCAGCAGCTACGGGACTGTGTCTGGAAACACCATATATTTT.

This chain uses TRBV4-2 with TRBJ1-1; TRBD1 might be the D (6 bases). V was cut by 6 bases and J by 8 bases, with 22 bases left in between. CDR3 length equals 15 residues. Germline CDR1 LGHNA, CDR2 YNFKEQ. The CDR3 DNA follows: TGTGCCAGCAGTACTGTTATGGACAGAGCCAACGAAGCTTTCTTT. Its protein is CASSTVMDRANEAFF.

This chain links TRBV5-1 with TRBJ1-1; TRBD1 matches 10 bases. From germline, CDR1 is SGHRS and CDR2 YFSETQ. The length of the CDR3 is 15 residues. With 0 bases clipped from V and 5 bases from J, the junction kept 4 bases outside the gene matches. CDR3 nucleotide sequence: TGCGCCAGCAGCTTGGTCCCGGACAGGGGGACTGAAGCTTTCTTT. It is translated as CASSLVPDRGTEAFF.

The gene calls are TRBV28 and TRBJ1-6; TRBD1 matches at 8 bases. V lost 1 base and J lost 8; bases outside the gene matches: 4. CDR3 size: 15 residues. Germline V gene sequence: CDR1 MDHEN, CDR2 SYDVKM. CDR3 amino acids: CASSLSTGGYSPLHF. The CDR3 DNA sequence: TGTGCCAGCAGTTTATCAACAGGGGGTTATTCACCCCTCCACTTT.

V is TRBV24-1 and J is TRBJ2-6; 7 bases line up with TRBD1. Per the germline V gene, CDR1 is KGHDR and CDR2 is SFDVKD. V dropped 5 bases and J dropped 3; count of bases not matched to a gene: 6. This CDR3 has 16 amino acids. CDR3 nucleotide sequence: TGTGCCACCAGTGTGGGAGACAGGGTTGGGGCCAACGTCCTGACTTTC. Amino acid sequence: CATSVGDRVGANVLTF.

This chain uses TRBV5-1 with TRBJ2-7; D possibly corresponds to TRBD2 (5 bases). Germline CDR1 is SGHRS and CDR2 is YFSETQ. The CDR3 has 14 amino acids. V was trimmed by 0 bases and J by 6 bases, leaving 13 bases between them. CDR3 coding DNA: TGCGCCAGCAGCTTGGAGGCGGGTTGGGGCGAGCAGTACTTC. Amino acids: CASSLEAGWGEQYF.

The chain employs TRBV5-1 and TRBJ2-1, with 12 bases fitting TRBD1. The CDR3 runs 14 residues. From germline, CDR1 is SGHRS and CDR2 YFSETQ. Trimming cost V 7 bases and J 5 bases; bases outside gene matches: 4. CDR3 sequence reads: CASGGTGGNNEQFF. The CDR3 region has the DNA TGCGCCAGCGGGGGGACAGGGGGCAACAATGAGCAGTTCTTC.